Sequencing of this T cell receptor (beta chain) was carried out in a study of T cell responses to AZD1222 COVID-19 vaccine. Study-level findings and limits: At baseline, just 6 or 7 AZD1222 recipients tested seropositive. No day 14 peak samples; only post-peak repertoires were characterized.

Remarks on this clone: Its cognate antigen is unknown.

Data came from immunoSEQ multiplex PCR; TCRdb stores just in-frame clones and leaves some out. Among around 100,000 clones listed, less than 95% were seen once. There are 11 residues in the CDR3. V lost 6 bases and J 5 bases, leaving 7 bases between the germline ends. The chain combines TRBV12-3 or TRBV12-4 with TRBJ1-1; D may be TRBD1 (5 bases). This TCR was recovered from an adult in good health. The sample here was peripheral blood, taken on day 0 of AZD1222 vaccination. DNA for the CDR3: TGTGCCAGCAGACAGGAGACTGAAGCTTTCTTT. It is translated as CASRQETEAFF.